These 15 T cell receptor beta chains were all obtained from the same sample, sequenced in a study of T cell changes during pregnancy in multiple sclerosis. The assay was immunoSEQ multiplex PCR, and TCRdb's table has in-frame clones only and misses some. This table has 95,000 to 110,000 clones, 92% appearing once. This specimen consisted of peripheral blood, obtained after pregnancy. The receptors were gathered from a female donor with multiple sclerosis, enrolled in a pregnancy study.

The V gene is TRBV28, the J gene TRBJ1-1; D ambiguous. Germline V CDR1 and CDR2: MDHEN, SYDVKM. V lost 7 bases and J lost 0, with 9 bases in between. The CDR3 has 13 amino acids. The CDR3, as DNA: TGTGCCAGCATAGCACATATGAACACTGAAGCTTTCTTT. This codes for CASIAHMNTEAFF.

The V call is TRBV27, the J call TRBJ2-4; the match to TRBD2 covers 10 bases. This CDR3 is built from 14 residues. Germline CDR1 and CDR2: MNHEY and SMNVEV (reference sequence). Trimming took 5 bases from V and 6 from J; bases not matched to a gene: 4. In DNA form, the CDR3 reads TGTGCCAGCAGTCCACTAGCGGGGTTAAACATTCAGTACTTC. It encodes CASSPLAGLNIQYF.

The chain employs TRBV5-5 and TRBJ2-2; D may be TRBD1 (6 bases). Per the germline V gene, CDR1 is SGHKS and CDR2 is YYEKEE (reference sequence). This CDR3 has 16 residues. V was pared by 1 base and J by 3 bases, with 13 bases between. CDR3: CASSLFDRTYTGELFF. The CDR3 DNA reads as TGTGCCAGCAGCTTGTTCGACAGGACATACACCGGGGAGCTGTTTTTT.

CDR3 amino acids: CASSPGTGHSDTQYF. The CDR3 nucleotides read TGTGCCAGCAGCCCTGGGACAGGGCACTCAGATACGCAGTATTTT. The chain joins TRBV7-9 to TRBJ2-3; 9 bases match TRBD1. Trimming took 5 bases from V and 4 from J; bases not matched to a gene: 7. From germline, CDR1 is SEHNR and CDR2 FQNEAQ (reference sequence). The CDR3 is made up of 15 amino acids.

This clone was seen just once. The rearrangement links TRBV28 to TRBJ1-1, with D uncertain. Germline assignment: CDR1 MDHEN and CDR2 SYDVKM. With 5 bases removed from V and 1 base from J, the gap between germline ends came to 8 bases. This CDR3 spans 13 amino acids. The CDR3 loop reads CASSITGNTEAFF. CDR3 in DNA: TGTGCCAGCAGTATAACCGGGAACACTGAAGCTTTCTTT.

The V and J genes are TRBV19 and TRBJ2-2, with TRBD2 identical over 12 bases. The ends lost 5 bases at V and 7 bases at J; junction bases unmatched: 5. Germline CDR1 and CDR2: LNHDA and SQIVND (reference sequence). This CDR3 contains 15 residues. CDR3 DNA: TGTGCCAGTAGTTTCGGACTAGCGGGGTACGGGGAGCTGTTTTTT. Translating gives CASSFGLAGYGELFF.

A single count supports this clone. The V gene is TRBV5-5, the J gene TRBJ1-5; D not resolved. CDR3 size: 17 residues. Deletions cut 0 bases from V and 0 bases from J, with 13 bases between. Germline-derived CDR1 and CDR2 are SGHKS and YYEKEE (reference sequence). The CDR3 DNA is TGTGCCAGCAGCTTGGAGGCAGGAGCGGATAGCAATCAGCCCCAGCATTTT. Translating gives CASSLEAGADSNQPQHF.

The chain is built from TRBV27 and TRBJ1-3, with TRBD1 matching 8 bases. Unmatched junction bases numbered 7, after V lost 1 base and J lost 5 bases. The length of the CDR3 is 16 residues. CDR1 MNHEY and CDR2 SMNVEV come from the germline V gene (reference sequence). CDR3 bases: TGTGCCAGCAGTTTATTTGGACAGGGTGGAAGAAACACCATATATTTT. This sequence encodes CASSLFGQGGRNTIYF.

V gene TRBV4-2 combines with J gene TRBJ2-3; TRBD2 agrees at 11 bases. Germline V lookup: CDR1 LGHNA, CDR2 YNFKEQ. The V segment lost 4 bases and the J segment 1 base; nucleotides outside the gene matches: 7. CDR3 size: 17 residues. The CDR3 DNA reads as TGTGCCAGCAGCCCCCGGGGACTAGCGGAGGGCACAGATACGCAGTATTTT. This gives the protein CASSPRGLAEGTDTQYF.

This chain connects TRBV18 to TRBJ1-1, with 12 bases aligning to TRBD1. Germline values: CDR1 KGHSH, CDR2 LQKENI. The V and J ends lost 6 bases and 11 bases, in that order; junction bases with no gene match: 10. CDR3 length equals 14 residues. The CDR3 here is CASSPPGTGGLAFF. The CDR3 DNA reads as TGTGCCAGCTCGCCCCCCGGGACAGGGGGCCTGGCTTTCTTT.

The chain recombines TRBV7-9 with TRBJ1-1; no clear D. The CDR3 is 12 amino acids. Trimming pared 3 bases from V and 3 bases from J, leaving 5 bases between. Germline loops: CDR1 SEHNR, CDR2 FQNEAQ (reference sequence). CDR3 amino acids: CASSFSDTEAFF. Written as DNA, the CDR3 is TGTGCCAGCAGCTTCAGTGACACTGAAGCTTTCTTT.

V and J are TRBV5-1 and TRBJ2-1, with TRBD1 matching 7 bases. Looked up from germline, CDR1 is SGHRS and CDR2 is YFSETQ. The ends lost 2 bases at V and 3 bases at J; junction bases unmatched: 14. The CDR3 has 18 amino acids. The CDR3 here is CASSFWGVGGGRYNEQFF. CDR3 bases: TGCGCCAGCAGCTTCTGGGGCGTAGGGGGCGGTCGCTACAATGAGCAGTTCTTC.

This chain links TRBV7-9 with TRBJ2-3, with D possibly TRBD2 on 6 matching bases. Germline CDR1 is SEHNR and CDR2 is FQNEAQ (reference sequence). CDR3 size: 14 residues. Trimming removed 5 bases from V and 5 bases from J, with 14 bases in between. CDR3 in amino acids: CASSPRDFRDTQYF. CDR3 DNA: TGTGCCAGCAGCCCCCGGGACTTTCGAGATACGCAGTATTTT.

V gene TRBV11-2 combines with J gene TRBJ1-1; D remains unclear. CDR3 size: 12 residues. Trimming removed 0 bases at V and 5 bases at J, with 4 bases between. Germline CDR1 SGHAT, CDR2 FQNNGV. In DNA form, the CDR3 reads TGTGCCAGCAGCTTAGATAGAACTGAAGCTTTCTTT. Protein product: CASSLDRTEAFF.

The rearrangement uses TRBV5-1 and TRBJ2-1, with a weak D call TRBD2 (6 bases). The CDR3 covers 15 residues. Trimming took 5 bases from V and 7 from J, leaving 19 bases between them. From germline, CDR1 is SGHRS and CDR2 YFSETQ. The CDR3 here is CASSLTSLLTNEQFF. For the CDR3, the DNA is TGCGCCAGCAGTCTCACTAGCCTCCTTACGAATGAGCAGTTCTTC.